The 17 T cell receptor beta chains in this list originate from one sample, sequenced in a study of blood T cell repertoires in COVID-19. The repertoire was sequenced with immunoSEQ multiplex PCR; TCRdb's copy has only in-frame clones and lacks some. The table has approximately 180,000 clones, 70% to 90% seen once. The sample consisted of peripheral blood. Source of these receptors: a man aged 55 to 70 with acute or convalescent COVID-19.

The genes are TRBV4-2 and TRBJ1-1; D is perhaps TRBD1 (6 bases). The germline gives CDR1 LGHNA, CDR2 YNFKEQ. Trimming took 0 bases from V and 11 from J, leaving 19 bases between them. The CDR3 contains 15 residues. CDR3 DNA sequence: TGTGCCAGCAGCCAAGATGGGGGGGCCGGGAGTTGGGCTTTCTTT. Residues: CASSQDGGAGSWAFF.

The gene calls are TRBV6-6 and TRBJ2-1; 13 nucleotides line up with TRBD2. The CDR3 has 15 residues. CDR1 and CDR2 from the germline V gene are MNHNY and SVGAGI (reference sequence). The J segment lost 8 bases and the V segment lost 2 bases, leaving 3 bases of the junction unmatched. The CDR3 sequence is CASSYGTSGIDEQFF. The CDR3 nucleotides are TGTGCCAGCAGTTACGGGACTAGCGGGATCGATGAGCAGTTCTTC.

The chain recombines TRBV28 with TRBJ2-7, with 14 bases identical to TRBD2. Germline trimming cut 8 bases from V and 5 bases from J; bases unmatched to any gene: 14. The CDR3 runs 17 residues. Per the germline V gene, CDR1 is MDHEN and CDR2 is SYDVKM. The CDR3 reads CASRIRTSGGPSHEQYF. The CDR3 DNA is TGTGCCAGCCGTATCCGGACTAGCGGGGGGCCAAGTCACGAGCAGTACTTC. The variable domain in full, completed from reference TRBV28 and TRBJ2-7, reads DVKVTQSSRYLVKRTGEKVFLECVQDMDHENMFWYRQDPGLGLRLIYFSYDVKMKEKGDIPEGYSVSREKKERFSLILESASTNQTSMYLCASRIRTSGGPSHEQYFGPGTRLTVT.

V is TRBV9 and J is TRBJ2-3, with 12 bases that match TRBD2. The CDR3 length is 19 residues. The germline V gene encodes CDR1 SGDLS and CDR2 YYNGEE. The trim removed 0 bases at V and 6 bases at J, leaving 14 bases unmatched. The CDR3 loop is CASSVATPGLAGNGDTQYF. Written as DNA, the CDR3 is TGTGCCAGCAGCGTAGCCACACCCGGACTAGCGGGAAACGGGGATACGCAGTATTTT.

The J gene is TRBJ2-1, the V gene TRBV9; 8 positions match TRBD2. The germline gives CDR1 SGDLS, CDR2 YYNGEE. There are 15 residues in the CDR3. The trim removed 0 bases at V and 5 bases at J, leaving 4 bases unmatched. As DNA, the CDR3 is TGTGCCAGCAGCGTAGATGCGGGAGGCCACAATGAGCAGTTCTTC. As protein: CASSVDAGGHNEQFF. Filled out from reference TRBV9 and TRBJ2-1, the complete variable domain reads DSGVTQTPKHLITATGQRVTLRCSPRSGDLSVYWYQQSLDQGLQFLIQYYNGEERAKGNILERFSAQQFPDLHSELNLSSLELGDSALYFCASSVDAGGHNEQFFGPGTRLTVL.

The chain recombines TRBV21-1 with TRBJ2-7; the D call of TRBD2 is as the table states it, not checked on the DNA. TRBV21-1 is deemed a pseudogene. The CDR3 length is 17 residues. CDR3 protein: CASSKVVSGRACYEQYF. The CDR3 coding sequence is TGTGCCAGCAGCAAAGTGGTTAGCGGGAGGGCCTGCTACGAGCAGTACTTC.

This clone has a handful of counts. The chain combines TRBV18 with TRBJ1-3; D possibly corresponds to TRBD1 (5 bases). CDR3 length: 16 residues. Germline CDR1 reads KGHSH; CDR2 reads LQKENI. The V gene lost 3 bases and the J gene lost 0 bases, with 12 bases spanning the gap. DNA of the CDR3: TGTGCCAGCTCACCGATCCAGGGCCACTCTGGAAACACCATATATTTT. This encodes CASSPIQGHSGNTIYF.

This clone was recorded a few times. The J gene is TRBJ2-5, the V gene TRBV5-1; possibly TRBD2 for D (6 bases). The CDR3 runs to 15 residues. The V end was cut by 4 bases, the J end by 1 base, with 14 bases between. Per the germline V gene, CDR1 is SGHRS and CDR2 is YFSETQ. CDR3 amino acids: CASSRTGDAQETQYF. As DNA, the CDR3 is TGCGCCAGCAGCCGTACGGGGGACGCCCAAGAGACCCAGTACTTC.

This clone was found a few times. The chain couples TRBV5-1 to TRBJ2-1; D not certain. CDR1 and CDR2 from the germline V gene are SGHRS and YFSETQ. V was pared by 0 bases and J by 0 bases, with 7 bases between. This CDR3 contains 15 residues. The chain's CDR3 is CASSLDMSSYNEQFF. CDR3 coding DNA: TGCGCCAGCAGCTTGGATATGAGCTCCTACAATGAGCAGTTCTTC.

The rearrangement joins TRBV4-1 to TRBJ2-5; tentative D call: TRBD2 (6 bases). Germline values: CDR1 MGHRA, CDR2 YSYEKL. The ends were cut back, 5 bases at V and 0 bases at J, with 10 bases in the middle. The CDR3 length is 14 residues. DNA for the CDR3: TGCGCCAGCAGCACCCAGCGGGACCAAGAGACCCAGTACTTC. This sequence encodes CASSTQRDQETQYF.

V and J are TRBV10-3 and TRBJ2-1; 11 bases align to TRBD2. Germline V gene sequence: CDR1 ENHRY, CDR2 SYGVKD. The CDR3 consists of 14 residues. J was trimmed by 7 bases and V by 7 bases; bases with no gene match: 6. CDR3 loop: CAINSGGGENEQFF. In nucleotides, the CDR3 is TGTGCCATCAATAGCGGGGGGGGTGAGAATGAGCAGTTCTTC.

The chain is built from TRBV19 and TRBJ2-1; 9 positions match TRBD1. The CDR3 has 14 amino acids. Germline V lookup: CDR1 LNHDA, CDR2 SQIVND (reference sequence). V was clipped by 5 bases and J by 6 bases; unmatched bases: 5. CDR3 DNA: TGTGCCAGTAGTGTCCGACAGGGGGGCAATGAGCAGTTCTTC. Its translation is CASSVRQGGNEQFF.

Only a few counts were recorded for this clone. This chain links TRBV27 with TRBJ1-1; perhaps TRBD1 as D (5 bases). The CDR3 is made up of 15 amino acids. Trimming removed 8 bases at V and 1 base at J, with 17 bases between. In germline, CDR1 is MNHEY, CDR2 SMNVEV (reference sequence). CDR3 coding DNA: TGTGCCAGCTACTTTGTTGGGGCATCGAACACTGAAGCTTTCTTT. This sequence encodes CASYFVGASNTEAFF.

CDR3 in amino acids: CASSLYQGEKLFF. The CDR3, as DNA: TGTGCCAGCAGCCTGTACCAGGGCGAAAAACTGTTTTTT. This chain connects TRBV7-6 to TRBJ1-4; perhaps TRBD1 as D (5 bases). Germline CDR1 SGHVS, CDR2 FNYEAQ. CDR3 size: 13 residues. Trimming cost V 5 bases and J 8 bases, with 12 bases left between them.

This clone came up a few times. The genes are TRBV19 and TRBJ1-4; no reliable D call. The CDR3 runs 16 residues. The germline gives CDR1 LNHDA, CDR2 SQIVND (reference sequence). Trimming left V 6 bases short and J 0 bases short, with 14 bases between. The CDR3: CASSTAGRATNEKLFF. CDR3 nucleotides: TGTGCCAGTAGCACCGCAGGCCGAGCAACTAATGAAAAACTGTTTTTT. Filled out from reference TRBV19 and TRBJ1-4, the complete variable domain reads DGGITQSPKYLFRKEGQNVTLSCEQNLNHDAMYWYRQDPGQGLRLIYYSQIVNDFQKGDIAEGYSVSREKKESFPLTVTSAQKNPTAFYLCASSTAGRATNEKLFFGSGTQLSVL.

This sequence joins TRBV7-9 and TRBJ1-4, with a possible D match to TRBD1 (5 bases). V gave up 7 bases and J gave up 4 bases, with 25 bases separating them. The CDR3 is made up of 18 amino acids. Germline V gives CDR1 SEHNR, CDR2 FQNEAQ (reference sequence). For the CDR3, the DNA is TGTGCCAGCACCTACCCCCGGGGGGTCGACTTGGGTAATGAAAAACTGTTTTTT. Its translation is CASTYPRGVDLGNEKLFF.

The rearrangement joins TRBV27 to TRBJ1-2; the D gene is possibly TRBD1 (6 bases). This CDR3 region has 13 residues. Trimming took 6 bases from V and 0 from J, leaving 8 bases between them. Germline CDR1 reads MNHEY; CDR2 reads SMNVEV (reference sequence). This CDR3 reads CASSWTANYGYTF. The DNA for the CDR3 is TGTGCCAGCAGCTGGACAGCTAACTATGGCTACACCTTC.